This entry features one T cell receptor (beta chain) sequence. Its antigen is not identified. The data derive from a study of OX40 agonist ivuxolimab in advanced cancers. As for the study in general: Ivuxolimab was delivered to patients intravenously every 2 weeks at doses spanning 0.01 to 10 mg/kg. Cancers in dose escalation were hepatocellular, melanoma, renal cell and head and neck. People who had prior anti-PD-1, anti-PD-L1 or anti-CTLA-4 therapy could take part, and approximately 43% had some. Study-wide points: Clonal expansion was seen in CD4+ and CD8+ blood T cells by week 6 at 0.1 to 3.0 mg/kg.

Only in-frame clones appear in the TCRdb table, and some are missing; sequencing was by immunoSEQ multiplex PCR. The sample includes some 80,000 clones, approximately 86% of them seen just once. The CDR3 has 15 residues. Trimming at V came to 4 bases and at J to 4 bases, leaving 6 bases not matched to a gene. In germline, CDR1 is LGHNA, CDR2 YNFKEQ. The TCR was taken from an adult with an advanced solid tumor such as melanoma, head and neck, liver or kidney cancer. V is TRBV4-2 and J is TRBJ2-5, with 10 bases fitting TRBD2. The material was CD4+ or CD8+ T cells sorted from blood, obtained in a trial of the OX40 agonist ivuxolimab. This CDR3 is CASSPIAGGRETQYF. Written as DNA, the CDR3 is TGTGCCAGCAGCCCTATAGCGGGGGGCAGAGAGACCCAGTACTTC.